Here is one T cell receptor beta chain with its context. Its antigen is currently unknown. This specimen belongs to a study of cytomegalovirus exposure and HLA in healthy donors. Study-level findings and limits: Analysis performed later showed TCR beta chains linked to HLA being more clonally expanded than equally common others.

This PCR relied on a set of 60 Vbeta primers and 13 Jbeta primers. Profiling relied on immunoSEQ multiplex PCR, and the TCRdb table lists in-frame clones only, not all of them. The table for this sample gives about 110,000 clones. The germline gives CDR1 MNHEY, CDR2 SMNVEV (reference sequence). The CDR3 has 12 residues. The V and J ends lost 6 bases and 6 bases respectively, with 9 bases between them. The TCR was taken from a man aged 18 to 35 in good health and CMV-seronegative. The specimen was PBMCs. The chain links TRBV27 to TRBJ2-1; D is unresolved. CDR3 in DNA: TGTGCCAGCAGCCGAAGCCCCAATGAGCAGTTCTTC. This translates into CASSRSPNEQFF.